The text below deals with one T cell receptor (beta chain). Its antigen is unknown. The sample is drawn from a study of T cells in Graves' hyperthyroidism and ophthalmopathy. For the study at large: At initial diagnosis, before any treatment had begun, peripheral blood was obtained. Whole-study findings and limits: Blood also contained most expanded thyroid clonotypes above 0.001.

Trimming left V 5 bases short and J 10 bases short, with 16 bases between. Looked up from germline, CDR1 is SGHRS and CDR2 is YFSETQ. The CDR3 totals 12 residues. RNA transcripts provided the source from which TCR beta CDR3 regions were amplified. First-round RT-PCR with HTBI primers amplified the TCR CDR3 region. TCRdb recomputed calls from the multiplex PCR reads with MiXCR, one row per CDR3 protein. The sample lists 500,000 to 550,000 distinct CDR3 sequences; around 20% were seen once. This chain uses TRBV5-1 with TRBJ2-7; D call uncertain. The sequence was collected from a man between 18 and 29 years old with Graves' hyperthyroidism. Material: blood. The CDR3 DNA reads as TGCGCCAGCAGGGACGTTGCCGCGGAACAGTACTTC. Amino acids: CASRDVAAEQYF.